This T cell receptor beta chain was identified in a study of CD8 T cells in ankylosing spondylitis. Between the trimmed V and J ends, which lost 1 base and 8 bases, there was a span of 9 bases. Germline values: CDR1 SGHTA, CDR2 FQGNSA. The CDR3 covers 12 residues. With regard to this clonotype: What it recognizes is unknown.

Using quantitative 5'-RACE with molecular barcodes, the authors made TCR beta libraries. TCRdb passed the 5' RACE reads through MiXCR, listing each CDR3 protein once. The sample includes about 300,000 distinct CDR3 sequences, less than 25% of them seen just once. Broader study findings: Earlier literature documents some of the motif variants in reactive arthritis synovial fluid and blood. Matched ankylosing spondylitis synovial fluid reportedly contained a significantly enriched population of disease-linked clones. For ankylosing spondylitis blood, a TCR beta motif of about 8 highly homologous variants appeared characteristic.

The chain recombines TRBV7-2 with TRBJ2-7; D gene uncertain. This TCR was recovered from a female donor with ankylosing spondylitis or in good health (not recorded which). The specimen sequenced was blood, either unsorted or a sorted T cell fraction (not recorded which). This CDR3 is CASSLDRNKQYF. Written as DNA, the CDR3 is TGTGCCAGCAGCTTAGACCGGAACAAGCAGTACTTC.